This entry lists 22 T cell receptor beta chains sequenced from one sample in a study of Ad26.COV2.S vaccination and SARS-CoV-2 variants. Treatment in this sample: approximately 18 received Ad26.COV2.S at low or high dose, single or two shots; several received placebo; per-sample allocation not given. Samples were taken on day 63 after the first vaccine or placebo injection. Sequencing used immunoSEQ multiplex PCR; TCRdb keeps in-frame clones, though not all of them. The sample includes about 350,000 clones, about nine tenths of them seen just once. The starting material was peripheral blood, obtained in a trial of Ad26.COV2.S vaccine versus placebo. The receptor set was obtained from a person aged 18-65 years who received the Ad26.COV2.S COVID-19 vaccine or a placebo.

The chain has TRBV6-5 and TRBJ1-2, with a possible D match to TRBD1 (5 bases). V shed 6 bases and J shed 7 bases, with 15 bases lying between them. Looked up from germline, CDR1 is MNHEY and CDR2 is SVGAGI. The CDR3 contains 13 residues. This chain's CDR3 is CASRDTSLGGYTF. As DNA, the CDR3 is TGTGCCAGCAGGGACACTTCGCTGGGTGGCTACACCTTC.

This clone came up once. The rearrangement links TRBV7-2 to TRBJ1-5, with TRBD1 as a possible D gene (5 bases). Germline assignment: CDR1 SGHTA and CDR2 FQGNSA. Trimming cost V 5 bases and J 4 bases, with 15 bases left between them. The CDR3 extends over 15 amino acids. In DNA, the CDR3 is TGTGCCAGCAGCCCAGGGTCGCGGGTGAATCAGCCCCAGCATTTT. It translates to CASSPGSRVNQPQHF.

The chain carries TRBV5-1 and TRBJ2-7; TRBD2 agrees at 10 bases. Germline CDR1 SGHRS, CDR2 YFSETQ. V lost 2 bases to trimming and J lost 1 base; unmatched junction nucleotides: 21. This CDR3 region has 21 residues. The CDR3 DNA reads TGCGCCAGCAGCTTTTCCGACCTTCGCCCCCTAGCGGGGGCGAAATCCTACGAGCAGTACTTC. It encodes CASSFSDLRPLAGAKSYEQYF. The full variable domain, with the rest looked up from reference TRBV5-1 and TRBJ2-7, is KAGVTQTPRYLIKTRGQQVTLSCSPISGHRSVSWYQQTPGQGLQFLFEYFSETQRNKGNFPGRFSGRQFSNSRSEMNVSTLELGDSALYLCASSFSDLRPLAGAKSYEQYFGPGTRLTVT.

The CDR3 loop is CASSLGSTTYQPQHF. The CDR3 region has the DNA TGTGCCAGCAGCTTAGGATCAACAACGTACCAGCCCCAGCATTTT. This chain joins TRBV7-2 and TRBJ1-5, with unresolved D. Trimming stripped 1 base from V and 7 bases from J, with 14 bases between. The CDR3 consists of 15 residues. Germline CDR1 and CDR2: SGHTA and FQGNSA.

The chain carries TRBV4-3 and TRBJ2-7; D not certain. V gave up 0 bases and J gave up 0 bases, with 12 bases separating them. Germline CDR1 is LGHNA and CDR2 is YSLEER. This CDR3 has 16 amino acids. The CDR3 is CASSQDIALFSYEQYF. Written as DNA, the CDR3 is TGCGCCAGCAGCCAAGATATCGCTCTTTTCTCCTACGAGCAGTACTTC.

The chain is built from TRBV7-2 and TRBJ1-5; D gene ambiguous. The CDR3 has 14 residues. CDR1 is SGHTA and CDR2 is FQGNSA in the germline V gene. The ends were cut back, 3 bases at V and 6 bases at J, with 12 bases in the middle. The CDR3 DNA follows: TGTGCCAGCAGCTTCGGCTGGTCTTCTCAGCCCCAGCATTTT. This sequence encodes CASSFGWSSQPQHF.

The chain has TRBV7-2 and TRBJ2-5; D not certain. Germline V lookup: CDR1 SGHTA, CDR2 FQGNSA. The CDR3 is made up of 13 amino acids. The ends were cut back, 4 bases at V and 2 bases at J, with 8 bases in the middle. The CDR3 reads CASSSIRQETQYF. The CDR3 DNA is TGTGCCAGCAGCTCTATCAGACAAGAGACCCAGTACTTC.

This clone was counted once. This chain uses TRBV4-3 with TRBJ2-7; tentative D call: TRBD1 (7 bases). The V gene's germline CDR1 is LGHNA and CDR2 YSLEER. There are 17 residues in the CDR3. Deletions cut 1 base from V and 3 bases from J, with 19 bases between. The CDR3 loop is CASSQGLAAGGGYEQYF. The CDR3 bases are TGCGCCAGCAGCCAAGGGCTTGCTGCAGGGGGAGGCTACGAGCAGTACTTC.

As DNA, the CDR3 is TGTGCCTGGAGTGTACGTGGGTGGGTCTACGAGCAGTACTTC. Translation: CAWSVRGWVYEQYF. The chain recombines TRBV30 with TRBJ2-7; D is uncertain. CDR3 length: 14 residues. Germline V CDR1 and CDR2: GTSNPN, SVGIG (reference sequence). Trimming took 0 bases from V and 3 from J, leaving 12 bases between them.

The CDR3 reads CAIDLGNWTSGETQYF. For the CDR3, the DNA is TGTGCCATCGATCTCGGGAATTGGACTAGCGGAGAGACCCAGTACTTC. The gene calls are TRBV2 and TRBJ2-5; 10 nucleotides match TRBD2. V lost 10 bases to trimming and J lost 4 bases; unmatched junction nucleotides: 15. This CDR3 is 16 amino acids long. Looked up from germline, CDR1 is SNHLY and CDR2 is FYNNEI.

This sequence joins TRBV7-3 and TRBJ1-5, with D perhaps TRBD1 (6 bases). Germline CDR1 is SGHTA and CDR2 is FQGTGA. V lost 0 bases to trimming and J lost 1 base, with 13 bases between them. The CDR3 has 17 amino acids. The CDR3 protein is CASSLTEGRGSNQPQHF. The CDR3 region has the DNA TGTGCCAGCAGCTTAACGGAGGGCAGGGGAAGCAATCAGCCCCAGCATTTT.

J is TRBJ2-5 and V is TRBV4-1, with D perhaps matching TRBD2 (5 bases). Trimming removed 6 bases at V and 2 bases at J, with 16 bases between. Germline V gene sequence: CDR1 MGHRA, CDR2 YSYEKL. The CDR3 spans 15 residues. The CDR3 DNA follows: TGCGCCAGCAGAGATAGCCTAGCACGGCAAGAGACCCAGTACTTC. Amino acids: CASRDSLARQETQYF.

The chain carries TRBV24-1 and TRBJ2-1; TRBD2 aligns across 10 bases. CDR3 size: 20 residues. With 3 bases clipped from V and 1 base from J, the junction kept 14 bases outside the gene matches. Germline V CDR1 and CDR2: KGHDR, SFDVKD. The CDR3 region is CATSDQGLALWWSSYNEQFF. The CDR3 nucleotides read TGTGCCACCAGTGATCAGGGACTAGCGTTGTGGTGGTCTTCCTACAATGAGCAGTTCTTC.

V and J are TRBV9 and TRBJ2-3; 12 bases are shared with TRBD2. V was clipped by 2 bases and J by 5 bases; unmatched bases: 6. This CDR3 has 16 amino acids. Germline V gives CDR1 SGDLS, CDR2 YYNGEE. CDR3 protein: CASSVLLAGGQDTQYF. The CDR3, as DNA: TGTGCCAGCAGCGTCCTACTAGCGGGGGGTCAAGATACGCAGTATTTT.

V is TRBV4-3 and J is TRBJ2-2, with D possibly being TRBD1 or TRBD2 (5 bases each). The CDR3 is 16 amino acids. Germline CDR1 is LGHNA and CDR2 is YSLEER. V was cut by 1 base and J by 0 bases, with 9 bases left in between. The CDR3 sequence is CASSQVMGANTGELFF. The DNA for the CDR3 is TGCGCCAGCAGCCAAGTCATGGGGGCGAACACCGGGGAGCTGTTTTTT.

The V gene is TRBV24-1, the J gene TRBJ2-5; 8 nucleotides agree with TRBD1. V lost 4 bases to trimming and J lost 5 bases; unmatched junction nucleotides: 5. Germline CDR1 KGHDR, CDR2 SFDVKD. This CDR3 is built from 14 residues. The CDR3 region is CATSDRTGMETQYF. CDR3 DNA: TGTGCCACCAGTGACCGGACAGGGATGGAGACCCAGTACTTC.

The chain couples TRBV30 to TRBJ1-6; D is uncertain. CDR1 and CDR2 from the germline V gene are GTSNPN and SVGIG (reference sequence). Trimming cost V 3 bases and J 1 base, with 7 bases left between them. This CDR3 is built from 14 residues. CDR3 loop: CAWREGSYNSPLHF. CDR3 DNA: TGTGCCTGGAGAGAAGGGTCCTATAATTCACCCCTCCACTTT. The full variable domain, completed using reference TRBV30 and TRBJ1-6, is SQTIHQWPATLVQPVGSPLSLECTVEGTSNPNLYWYRQAAGRGLQLLFYSVGIGQISSEVPQNLSASRPQDRQFILSSKKLLLSDSGFYLCAWREGSYNSPLHFGNGTRLTVT.

The chain has TRBV15 and TRBJ2-2; possible D gene TRBD2, 5 bases. V was cut by 5 bases and J by 6 bases, with 10 bases left in between. CDR1 is LNHNV and CDR2 is YYDKDF in the germline V gene (reference sequence). This CDR3 is 13 amino acids long. DNA of the CDR3: TGTGCCACCAGCCTGCGGGCTTCCGGGGAGCTGTTTTTT. Residues: CATSLRASGELFF.

The CDR3 is CASSQDKGRGPGELFF. CDR3 DNA sequence: TGTGCCAGCAGCCAAGATAAGGGGAGGGGCCCCGGGGAGCTGTTTTTT. This chain joins TRBV4-2 and TRBJ2-2, with TRBD2 matching over 7 bases. Looked up from germline, CDR1 is LGHNA and CDR2 is YNFKEQ. Losses at the gene ends were 0 bases for V and 6 bases for J; bases not matched to a gene: 7. The CDR3 length is 16 residues.

CDR3 amino acids: CASSLGKGELFF. The CDR3 coding sequence is TGCGCCAGCAGCTTGGGGAAGGGGGAGCTGTTTTTT. J is TRBJ2-2 and V is TRBV5-1; D is unclear. CDR1 and CDR2 (germline): SGHRS, YFSETQ. Deletions cut 0 bases from V and 8 bases from J, with 5 bases between. The CDR3 has 12 amino acids.

In its sample, this clone ranks as medium-sized. This chain connects TRBV10-1 to TRBJ1-5; D not certain. Germline V gives CDR1 WNHNN, CDR2 SYGVQD (reference sequence). V was trimmed by 0 bases and J by 3 bases, leaving 12 bases between them. CDR3 length: 16 amino acids. CDR3 region: CASSESRGIVNQPQHF. CDR3 in DNA: TGCGCCAGCAGTGAGTCGAGAGGGATCGTCAATCAGCCCCAGCATTTT.

The chain couples TRBV7-6 to TRBJ2-7; possibly TRBD2 for D (7 bases). The V end lost 3 bases, the J end lost 0 bases, and 15 bases lay between the germline ends. The CDR3 consists of 16 residues. Germline values: CDR1 SGHVS, CDR2 FNYEAQ. The CDR3 protein is CASSLSGGVSSYEQYF. The CDR3 nucleotides are TGTGCCAGCAGCTTGTCGGGGGGCGTAAGCTCCTACGAGCAGTACTTC.